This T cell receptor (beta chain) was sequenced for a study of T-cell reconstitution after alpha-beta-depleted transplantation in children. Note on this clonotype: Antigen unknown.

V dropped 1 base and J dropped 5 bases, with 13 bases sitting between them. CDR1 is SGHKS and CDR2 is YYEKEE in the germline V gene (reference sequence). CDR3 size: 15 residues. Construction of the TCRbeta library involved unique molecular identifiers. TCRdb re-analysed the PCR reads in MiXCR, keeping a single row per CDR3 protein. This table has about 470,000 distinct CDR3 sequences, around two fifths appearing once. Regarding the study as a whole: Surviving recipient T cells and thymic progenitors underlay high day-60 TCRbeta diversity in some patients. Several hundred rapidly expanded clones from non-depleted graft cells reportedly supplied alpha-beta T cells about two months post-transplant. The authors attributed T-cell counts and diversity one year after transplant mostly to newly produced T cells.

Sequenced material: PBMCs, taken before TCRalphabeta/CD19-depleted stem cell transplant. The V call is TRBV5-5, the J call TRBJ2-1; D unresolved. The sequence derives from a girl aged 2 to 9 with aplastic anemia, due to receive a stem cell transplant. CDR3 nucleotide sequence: TGTGCCAGCAGCTTGCAGTCTTCCTGGAACAATGAGCAGTTCTTC. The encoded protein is CASSLQSSWNNEQFF.